These T cell receptor beta chains were read from a single sample in a study of tumor-infiltrating lymphocytes in primary liver carcinoma. In TCRdb, the multiplex PCR reads were re-called with MiXCR into one record per CDR3 protein. The repertoire holds just under 55,000 distinct CDR3 sequences, with about 80% as singletons. Input material: liver tumor tissue from sampling region 2. The receptors were gathered from a man aged 40-49 years with primary liver carcinoma and hepatitis B virus infection. Each CDR3 is given with its conserved first and last residue. A D gene is named only where the DNA matches it firmly. Expanded clones are given a class, and other clones once, few, many or no size at all.

-	TRBV4-1	TRBJ2-2	-	CASSRGQGGELFF	TGCGCCAGCAGCCGAGGTCAAGGCGGGGAGTTGTTTTTT
-	TRBV5-6	TRBJ2-1	-	CVSSLEGGSSYNKQFF	TGTGTCAGCAGCTTGGAGGGCGGAAGCTCCTACAATAAGCAGTTCTTC
-	TRBV11-2	TRBJ2-1	TRBD2	CASSSRPSGRVYKQFF	TGTGCCAGTAGCTCGCGCCCCAGCGGGAGGGTCTATAAGCAGTTCTTC
many	TRBV12-3/TRBV12-4	TRBJ2-2	TRBD2	CASSTREDTGELFF	TGTGCCAGCAGTACCCGGGAGGACACCGGGGAGCTGTTTTTT
-	TRBV4-1	TRBJ2-5	-	CSSSQLGLAGTHYF	TGCTCCAGTAGCCAACTGGGACTGGCAGGGACCCACTACTTC
-	TRBV5-1	TRBJ2-1	TRBD2	CVSNFLSGSSYNEQFF	TGCGTCAGCAACTTCCTTAGCGGGAGCTCCTACAATGAGCAGTTCTTC
few	TRBV6-5	TRBJ2-3	TRBD2	CASSYSRDGRAILSSIDTQYF	TGTGCCAGCAGTTACTCCCGTGACGGGAGGGCTATTCTTTCGAGTATAGATACGCAGTATTTT
-	TRBV11-2	TRBJ2-2	-	CASSLVRTYPETMELFF	TGTGCCAGCAGCTTAGTTCGGACGTACCCAGAGACCATGGAGCTGTTTTTT
-	TRBV5-4	TRBJ2-7	TRBD1	CACRLTGRNYERYF	TGTGCCTGCAGATTGACAGGGAGAAACTACGAGCGGTACTTC
many	TRBV28	TRBJ1-1	-	CASSLVLQGPNTEAFF	TGTGCCAGCAGTTTAGTCCTACAGGGCCCGAACACTGAAGCTTTCTTT
-	TRBV11-2	TRBJ2-7	-	CASNLIDTAYEQYF	TGTGCCAGCAACTTAATTGACACTGCCTACGAGCAATACTTC
-	TRBV11-2	TRBJ2-3	-	CTGGAREPADTQYF	TGTACCGGAGGTGCACGGGAGCCTGCAGATACGCAGTATTTT
-	TRBV11-2	TRBJ1-2	-	CASSLEWSYGYTF	TGTGCCAGCAGCTTAGAGTGGAGTTATGGCTACACCTTC
-	TRBV11-2	TRBJ2-7	TRBD2	CAISLSIGLAGGGYEQYF	TGTGCCATCAGCTTATCCATTGGGCTAGCGGGAGGGGGGTATGAGCAGTACTTC
-	TRBV6-6	TRBJ1-1	-	CASSYRPTEAVF	TGTGCCAGTAGTTACAGGCCCACCGAAGCTGTCTTT
-	TRBV4-1	TRBJ2-5	-	CASSQGARRAQETQYF	TGCGCCAGCAGCCAAGGAGCGCGGAGGGCCCAAGAGACCCAGTACTTC
once	TRBV10-3	TRBJ2-7	TRBD2	CVITIGASGTYEQYF	TGTGTCATCACCATTGGGGCTAGCGGTACCTACGAGCAATACTTC
-	TRBV5-4	TRBJ2-7	-	CASSPEAGSFYEQYF	TGTGCCAGCAGCCCAGAGGCAGGATCATTCTACGAGCAGTACTTC
-	TRBV12-3/TRBV12-4	TRBJ2-7	TRBD1	CASSQQGDVEQYF	TGTGCCAGCAGTCAACAGGGGGATGTCGAGCAGTACTTC
few	TRBV11-2	TRBJ2-5	-	CASSLANGGSREETQYF	TGTGCCAGCAGCTTAGCCAATGGGGGCAGTCGGGAGGAGACCCAGTACTTC
-	TRBV11-2	TRBJ1-2	-	CANRERDTTCGYTF	TGTGCCAACAGAGAGAGGGACACAACCTGTGGCTACACCTTC
-	TRBV5-5	TRBJ1-2	-	CTNSSSIGLSYTF	TGTACCAACAGCTCTAGTATAGGGTTAAGCTACACCTTC
-	TRBV4-2	TRBJ2-7	TRBD2	CASSQDSSGSYEQNF	TGCGCCAGCAGCCAAGATTCTAGCGGGAGTTACGAGCAGAACTTC
many	TRBV29-1	TRBJ1-2	TRBD1	CSVTTGGTDGYTF	TGCAGCGTTACAACAGGGGGGACGGATGGCTACACCTTC
once	TRBV14	TRBJ2-1	-	CASSQFGSSGNGQFF	TGTGCCAGCAGCCAGTTCGGGAGTAGCGGAAATGGGCAGTTCTTC
many	TRBV6-5	TRBJ2-4	-	CASSYSNPTGTKNIQYF	TGTGCCAGCAGTTACTCGAACCCTACGGGGACCAAAAACATTCAGTACTTC
-	TRBV7-3	TRBJ2-1	TRBD2	CARSLLAGSYNEQLF	TGTGCCAGAAGCTTACTAGCGGGCTCCTACAATGAGCAGTTATTC
-	TRBV11-2	TRBJ2-7	TRBD2	CASSLSVALAGGGYERYF	TGTGCCAGCAGCTTATCCGTTGCACTAGCGGGAGGTGGGTACGAGCGGTACTTC
-	TRBV7-8	TRBJ2-2	-	CASSLTLNAGELLF	TGTGCCAGCAGCTTAACTCTAAACGCCGGGGAGCTGTTATTT
-	TRBV11-2	TRBJ2-3	TRBD2	CASNLEGLAWTDTQCF	TGTGCTAGCAACTTAGAGGGACTAGCGTGGACAGATACGCAGTGTTTT
-	TRBV5-6	TRBJ2-1	-	CVSSITPSSYNEQFF	TGTGTCAGCAGCATAACACCGAGCTCCTACAATGAGCAGTTCTTC
-	TRBV29-1	TRBJ2-3	TRBD2	CSTSGGPLGDTQYF	TGCAGCACTTCGGGAGGGCCGTTGGGAGATACGCAGTATTTT
-	TRBV6-1	TRBJ2-3	TRBD2	CTSSEPASGQYSIDTQYF	TGTACCAGCAGTGAACCAGCTAGCGGGCAGTATAGCATAGATACGCAGTATTTT
-	TRBV11-2	TRBJ1-1	-	CASSLDYGVTEAFF	TGTGCCAGCAGCTTAGACTACGGTGTCACTGAAGCTTTCTTT
many	TRBV7-9	TRBJ2-3	TRBD2	CASSLGSSGRAGTDTQYF	TGTGCCAGCAGCTTAGGCAGTAGCGGGAGGGCCGGCACAGATACGCAGTATTTT
medium-sized	TRBV10-3	TRBJ2-1	TRBD1	CAISERGQGDEQFF	TGTGCCATCAGTGAAAGGGGACAGGGAGATGAGCAGTTCTTC
few	TRBV10-3	TRBJ2-3	-	CAINGQRGTDTQYF	TGTGCCATCAATGGACAGAGGGGCACTGATACGCAGTATTTT
-	TRBV6-6	TRBJ2-3	TRBD1	CASSHHRGNTDTHYF	TGTGCCAGCAGTCATCACAGGGGAAACACAGATACGCACTATTTT
-	TRBV7-2	TRBJ2-5	-	CASSLASGVKETQYF	TGTGCCAGCAGCTTAGCGTCGGGGGTTAAAGAGACCCAGTACTTC
-	TRBV10-2	TRBJ2-7	-	CAISGHGPPYEQYF	TGCGCCATCTCCGGGCATGGACCCCCCTACGAGCAGTACTTC
-	TRBV20-1	TRBJ1-3	-	CSALQALSGNTIYF	TGCAGTGCTCTACAGGCGCTCTCTGGAAACACCATATATTTT
-	TRBV29-1	TRBJ1-1	-	CSLLGTETFF	TGCAGCCTTCTCGGCACTGAAACTTTCTTT
-	TRBV6-2/TRBV6-3	TRBJ1-5	-	CASSYYEHGLENQPQHF	TGCGCCAGCAGTTACTATGAGCATGGGTTAGAGAATCAGCCCCAGCATTTT